A single sample gave rise to the 23 T cell receptor beta chains below, sequenced in a study of blood T cell repertoires in COVID-19. Assay used: immunoSEQ multiplex PCR; TCRdb lists only in-frame clones, some missing. Seen here are around 130,000 clones, roughly 87% observed once, and the top ten hold 15% to 20%. The sequenced sample was PBMCs or T cells enriched from blood (not recorded which). These receptors originate from a man aged 25-45 years who had recovered from COVID-19.

The gene calls are TRBV6-5 and TRBJ1-1; D perhaps matches TRBD1 (5 bases). The CDR3 loop spans 15 amino acids. The V end lost 0 bases, the J end lost 9 bases, and 17 bases lay between the germline ends. CDR1 is MNHEY and CDR2 is SVGAGI in the germline V gene. As DNA, the CDR3 is TGTGCCAGCAGTTACTCGATTGGGGCAGGGAGGAAAGCTTTCTTT. It codes for CASSYSIGAGRKAFF.

The chain is built from TRBV19 and TRBJ1-1, with TRBD1 as a possible D gene (5 bases). The CDR3 is 15 amino acids. Germline V gives CDR1 LNHDA, CDR2 SQIVND (reference sequence). Between the trimmed V and J ends, which lost 1 base and 4 bases, there was a span of 13 bases. The CDR3 reads CASSIAEGRGTEAFF. The CDR3 DNA reads as TGTGCCAGTAGTATAGCGGAGGGGCGAGGCACTGAAGCTTTCTTT.

The chain couples TRBV27 to TRBJ1-2, with D unresolved. The germline V and J ends were trimmed by 0 bases and 7 bases, with 18 bases remaining between them. The germline V gene encodes CDR1 MNHEY and CDR2 SMNVEV (reference sequence). This CDR3 comprises 16 residues. CDR3 nucleotide sequence: TGTGCCAGCAGTTTATCTCCGATCGCGGCTGGAAGTGGCTACACCTTC. It codes for CASSLSPIAAGSGYTF.

V gene TRBV7-9 combines with J gene TRBJ2-5; TRBD2 matches 7 bases. The CDR3 is made up of 15 amino acids. V was pared by 11 bases and J by 2 bases, with 14 bases of the junction left unmatched. Germline V gives CDR1 SEHNR, CDR2 FQNEAQ (reference sequence). The CDR3 DNA sequence: TGTGCCCACGGGAGCGGGGCACAGCTACAAGAGACCCAGTACTTC. Its translation: CAHGSGAQLQETQYF.

The V gene is TRBV27, the J gene TRBJ1-2; 10 nucleotides line up with TRBD1. The germline CDR1 and CDR2 sequences are MNHEY and SMNVEV (reference sequence). Trimming at V came to 6 bases and at J to 4 bases, leaving 5 bases not matched to a gene. The CDR3 is 14 residues long. CDR3 region: CASRRTGGSYGYTF. The CDR3 bases are TGTGCCAGCAGGCGGACAGGGGGGAGCTATGGCTACACCTTC.

The V call is TRBV19, the J call TRBJ1-5; 7 bases match TRBD1. The germline gives CDR1 LNHDA, CDR2 SQIVND (reference sequence). V was clipped by 9 bases and J by 7 bases; unmatched bases: 9. This CDR3 is built from 13 residues. CDR3 bases: TGTGCCAGCACTCAGGGGGAAAGGCAGCCCCAGCATTTT. It encodes CASTQGERQPQHF.

This chain joins TRBV19 and TRBJ1-2; tentative D call: TRBD1 (5 bases). Germline-derived CDR1 and CDR2 are LNHDA and SQIVND (reference sequence). With 3 bases removed from V and 10 bases from J, the gap between germline ends came to 18 bases. The CDR3 runs to 14 residues. The CDR3 region is CASSMRDPGSAYTF. The DNA for the CDR3 is TGTGCCAGTAGTATGCGGGACCCTGGATCGGCCTACACCTTC.

This rearrangement joins TRBV20-1 to TRBJ1-1, with D perhaps matching TRBD1 (5 bases). Trimming took off 3 bases at V and 7 bases at J, with 12 bases between the two ends. CDR1 and CDR2 (germline): DFQATT, SNEGSKA (reference sequence). CDR3 length: 12 residues. The CDR3: CSASFTGFEAFF. The CDR3 nucleotides are TGCAGTGCTAGTTTTACAGGCTTTGAAGCTTTCTTT.

The chain is built from TRBV19 and TRBJ2-7; D might be TRBD1 (5 bases). The germline CDR1 and CDR2 sequences are LNHDA and SQIVND (reference sequence). Trimming took 0 bases from V and 1 from J, leaving 10 bases between them. The CDR3 consists of 15 residues. The CDR3 loop reads CASSIEGALSYEQYF. CDR3 DNA: TGTGCCAGTAGTATAGAAGGGGCCTTATCCTACGAGCAGTACTTC.

This clone showed up just once. The chain is built from TRBV2 and TRBJ1-2; weak D call: TRBD1 (6 bases). V lost 4 bases and J 8 bases, leaving 23 bases between the germline ends. Germline CDR1 SNHLY, CDR2 FYNNEI. The CDR3 consists of 16 residues. The CDR3 sequence: CASSGPGQSSSGGYTF. The CDR3 coding sequence is TGTGCCAGCAGTGGACCAGGACAGTCTTCTTCGGGAGGCTACACCTTC.

The CDR3 coding sequence is TGTGCCAGCAGCTTCCGGACTAGCGGGGGAACGAACACCGGGGAGCTGTTTTTT. Its protein is CASSFRTSGGTNTGELFF. The V and J genes are TRBV11-2 and TRBJ2-2; 13 positions match TRBD2. After removal of 3 bases from V and 0 bases from J, the junction contained 4 bases not matched to a gene. Germline V gene sequence: CDR1 SGHAT, CDR2 FQNNGV. This CDR3 is built from 18 residues.

The V gene is TRBV7-2, the J gene TRBJ2-3; 15 bases line up with TRBD2. V shed 7 bases and J 1 base; nucleotides not matched to a gene: 6. Germline V gene lookup returns CDR1 SGHTA and CDR2 FQGNSA. This CDR3 spans 17 amino acids. CDR3: CASTGLAGGPGTDTQYF. The CDR3 coding sequence is TGTGCCAGCACCGGACTAGCGGGGGGGCCTGGCACAGATACGCAGTATTTT. Complete variable domain (other parts from reference TRBV7-2 and TRBJ2-3): GAGVSQSPSNKVTEKGKDVELRCDPISGHTALYWYRQSLGQGLEFLIYFQGNSAPDKSGLPSDRFSAERTGGSVSTLTIQRTQQEDSAVYLCASTGLAGGPGTDTQYFGPGTRLTVL.

V and J are TRBV16 and TRBJ2-7; D is unclear. Germline V gene lookup returns CDR1 KGHSY and CDR2 FQNENV. Between the trimmed V and J ends, which lost 4 bases and 7 bases, there was a span of 11 bases. The CDR3 sequence is 12 residues long. CDR3 sequence: CASSLSTREQYF. The CDR3 nucleotides read TGTGCCAGCAGCCTTAGTACGAGAGAGCAGTACTTC.

The chain carries TRBV2 and TRBJ2-1; 8 bases line up with TRBD2. Losses at the gene ends were 1 base for V and 4 bases for J; bases not matched to a gene: 6. CDR3 length: 16 residues. In germline, CDR1 is SNHLY, CDR2 FYNNEI. Here the CDR3 DNA reads TGTGCCAGCAGTGAAGGTGGGGCTAGCGGGTACAATGAGCAGTTCTTC. As protein: CASSEGGASGYNEQFF.

The J gene is TRBJ2-3, the V gene TRBV4-2; 11 bases map to TRBD2. This CDR3 comprises 16 residues. V shed 0 bases, J shed 4 bases, and the junction held 3 bases outside the gene matches. CDR1 is LGHNA and CDR2 is YNFKEQ in the germline V gene. CDR3 bases: TGTGCCAGCAGCCAAGAGCTAGCGGGAGGTGCAGATACGCAGTATTTT. Protein sequence: CASSQELAGGADTQYF.

This rearrangement joins TRBV14 to TRBJ2-1; D might be TRBD2 (5 bases). This CDR3 spans 15 amino acids. V was cut by 1 base and J by 8 bases, with 15 bases left in between. The germline gives CDR1 SGHDN, CDR2 FVKESK. The chain's CDR3 is CASSQGGLAVYEQFF. CDR3 nucleotides: TGTGCCAGCAGCCAAGGGGGTCTAGCCGTATATGAGCAGTTCTTC.

The chain is built from TRBV5-6 and TRBJ1-1; TRBD1 might be the D (6 bases). CDR1 SGHDT and CDR2 YYEEEE come from the germline V gene. The CDR3 totals 18 residues. Trimming left V 4 bases short and J 5 bases short, with 27 bases between. DNA of the CDR3: TGTGCCAGCAGCCTGGTGTGGTTCCCAGGGGATGGGAGAACTGAAGCTTTCTTT. Translating gives CASSLVWFPGDGRTEAFF.

The rearrangement joins TRBV7-9 to TRBJ2-5, with D hard to call. Per germline, CDR1 SEHNR and CDR2 FQNEAQ (reference sequence). The CDR3 spans 14 residues. V was trimmed by 1 base and J by 1 base, leaving 7 bases between them. The CDR3 nucleotides read TGTGCCAGCAGCTTAGAGTTAGTCCAAGAGACCCAGTACTTC. This encodes CASSLELVQETQYF. The whole variable domain, filled in from reference TRBV7-9 and TRBJ2-5, reads DTGVSQNPRHKITKRGQNVTFRCDPISEHNRLYWYRQTLGQGPEFLTYFQNEAQLEKSRLLSDRFSAERPKGSFSTLEIQRTEQGDSAMYLCASSLELVQETQYFGPGTRLLVL.

The genes are TRBV15 and TRBJ2-2; D perhaps matches TRBD2 (6 bases). V was trimmed by 0 bases and J by 5 bases, leaving 16 bases between them. Per germline, CDR1 LNHNV and CDR2 YYDKDF (reference sequence). The CDR3 is made up of 17 amino acids. The CDR3 nucleotides read TGTGCCACCAGCAGAGAAGGGCCAGCGGGCGGAACCGGGGAGCTGTTTTTT. Protein product: CATSREGPAGGTGELFF.

The chain is built from TRBV5-6 and TRBJ2-3; D is perhaps TRBD2 (5 bases). Trimming took off 1 base at V and 0 bases at J, with 9 bases between the two ends. This CDR3 contains 15 residues. Germline V gene lookup returns CDR1 SGHDT and CDR2 YYEEEE. In DNA, the CDR3 is TGTGCCAGCAGCTTGCGGGGATCCAGCACAGATACGCAGTATTTT. Translated, it gives CASSLRGSSTDTQYF.

This clone was seen more than once but under ten times. V usage is TRBV6-1 and J usage is TRBJ2-1; maybe TRBD2 (6 bases). Trimming took 0 bases from V and 5 from J, leaving 14 bases between them. The germline CDR1 and CDR2 sequences are MNHNS and SASEGT. This CDR3 region has 16 residues. The CDR3, as DNA: TGTGCCAGCAGTGAAGCGTGGAGGGCAGGGAACAATGAGCAGTTCTTC. Amino acids: CASSEAWRAGNNEQFF.

V is TRBV10-3 and J is TRBJ2-1; TRBD1 agrees at 10 bases. Trimming took 2 bases from V and 5 from J; bases not matched to a gene: 6. Germline V gene lookup returns CDR1 ENHRY and CDR2 SYGVKD. The CDR3 has 16 amino acids. CDR3 coding DNA: TGTGCCATCAGTGAGAGATTCGGACAGGGGGACAATGAGCAGTTCTTC. Protein: CAISERFGQGDNEQFF.

The J gene is TRBJ1-2, the V gene TRBV5-4; D uncertain. Trimming stripped 3 bases from V and 0 bases from J, with 18 bases between. Per germline, CDR1 SGHNT and CDR2 YYREEE (reference sequence). The CDR3 covers 17 residues. CDR3 loop: CASSSLTGGYSNYGYTF. The DNA of the CDR3 is TGTGCCAGCAGCTCCCTGACGGGCGGGTACTCTAACTATGGCTACACCTTC.